These T cell receptor beta chains were read from a single sample in a study of cytomegalovirus exposure and HLA in healthy donors. Using immunoSEQ multiplex PCR, the repertoire was profiled, and TCRdb retains in-frame clones only, with some absent. The sample carries fewer than 110,000 clones, roughly 76% recorded once. The sample was PBMCs. The receptors derive from a man younger than 35 in good health and CMV-seronegative. Each CDR3 is given with its conserved first and last residue. Fields, in order: CDR3 length, J gene, clone size, V gene, D gene, CDR3 DNA, CDR3 protein. D genes are given only for firm matches. For some rows the clone size is stated as once, few or many, or as a class when expanded; others skip it.

cdr3_length: 16
j_call: TRBJ2-1
clone_size: .
v_call: TRBV7-2
d_call: TRBD2
cdr3_nt: TGTGCCAGCAGCCGCGGGACTAGCGGGGGGGGAGGGGAGCAGTTCTTC
cdr3_aa: CASSRGTSGGGGEQFF

cdr3_length: 15
j_call: TRBJ1-1
clone_size: .
v_call: TRBV5-1
d_call: .
cdr3_nt: TGCGCCAGCAGCCCCCGAGGGGGTATGAACACTGAAGCTTTCTTT
cdr3_aa: CASSPRGGMNTEAFF

cdr3_length: 13
j_call: TRBJ2-2
clone_size: .
v_call: TRBV11-2
d_call: .
cdr3_nt: TGTGCCAGCAGCTGGGAGGGGGTCGGGGAGCTGTTTTTT
cdr3_aa: CASSWEGVGELFF

cdr3_length: 13
j_call: TRBJ1-2
clone_size: .
v_call: TRBV29-1
d_call: .
cdr3_nt: TGCAGCGTTGATGGGGGCCGAAACTATGGCTACACCTTC
cdr3_aa: CSVDGGRNYGYTF

cdr3_length: 15
j_call: TRBJ2-5
clone_size: few
v_call: TRBV2
d_call: TRBD2
cdr3_nt: TGTGCCAGCAGTGAACGAGCGGGGGCTTCGGAGACCCAGTACTTC
cdr3_aa: CASSERAGASETQYF

cdr3_length: 16
j_call: TRBJ2-7
clone_size: .
v_call: TRBV5-1
d_call: TRBD1
cdr3_nt: TGCGCCAGCAGCTTTACAGGGGGCCGGGGGAACTACGAGCAGTACTTC
cdr3_aa: CASSFTGGRGNYEQYF

cdr3_length: 16
j_call: TRBJ2-2
clone_size: .
v_call: TRBV29-1
d_call: TRBD1
cdr3_nt: TGCAGCGTTCTTCCCGGGACAGGGGGTGTGAAGGGGGAGCTGTTTTTT
cdr3_aa: CSVLPGTGGVKGELFF

cdr3_length: 14
j_call: TRBJ2-7
clone_size: .
v_call: TRBV27
d_call: .
cdr3_nt: TGTGCCAGCAGTAGTCCGGGTCCGGGGGACGAGCAGTACTTC
cdr3_aa: CASSSPGPGDEQYF

cdr3_length: 17
j_call: TRBJ2-5
clone_size: .
v_call: TRBV9
d_call: TRBD1
cdr3_nt: TGTGCCAGCAGCCCCGCTCGGGACAGGGGAATAGTCGAGACCCAGTACTTC
cdr3_aa: CASSPARDRGIVETQYF

cdr3_length: 15
j_call: TRBJ1-5
clone_size: .
v_call: TRBV27
d_call: TRBD1
cdr3_nt: TGTGCCAGCAGCCCGGGACAGAGAAACAATCAGCCCCAGCATTTT
cdr3_aa: CASSPGQRNNQPQHF

cdr3_length: 15
j_call: TRBJ1-1
clone_size: .
v_call: TRBV6-6
d_call: .
cdr3_nt: TGTGCCAGCAGTCCAAAGTTGGGCCTCCGCGCTGAAGCTTTCTTT
cdr3_aa: CASSPKLGLRAEAFF

cdr3_length: 15
j_call: TRBJ1-2
clone_size: .
v_call: TRBV5-1
d_call: .
cdr3_nt: TGCGCCAGCAGCCCCCGGGGGGGGACTAACTATGGCTACACCTTC
cdr3_aa: CASSPRGGTNYGYTF

cdr3_length: 14
j_call: TRBJ2-2
clone_size: .
v_call: TRBV7-2
d_call: .
cdr3_nt: TGTGCCAGCAGCGTAGGGCCGAACACCGGGGAGCTGTTTTTT
cdr3_aa: CASSVGPNTGELFF

cdr3_length: 14
j_call: TRBJ2-7
clone_size: few
v_call: TRBV6-5
d_call: TRBD1
cdr3_nt: TGTGCCAGCCGGAGACCGGGACAGTTCGACGAGCAGTACTTC
cdr3_aa: CASRRPGQFDEQYF

cdr3_length: 13
j_call: TRBJ2-3
clone_size: .
v_call: TRBV6-5
d_call: .
cdr3_nt: TGTGCCAGCAGTTATCGAGGTTTAGATACGCAGTATTTT
cdr3_aa: CASSYRGLDTQYF

cdr3_length: 12
j_call: TRBJ2-7
clone_size: .
v_call: TRBV6-6
d_call: .
cdr3_nt: TGTGCCAGCAGCCGTTCAGGCTACGAGCAGTACTTC
cdr3_aa: CASSRSGYEQYF

cdr3_length: 16
j_call: TRBJ2-3
clone_size: .
v_call: TRBV18
d_call: TRBD1
cdr3_nt: TGTGCCAGCTCACCACGACCCGGACAGGGAGGAGATACGCAGTATTTT
cdr3_aa: CASSPRPGQGGDTQYF

cdr3_length: 15
j_call: TRBJ1-1
clone_size: few
v_call: TRBV6-4
d_call: TRBD1
cdr3_nt: TGTGCCAGCAGTGAGACAGGGGGCTGGAACACTGAAGCTTTCTTT
cdr3_aa: CASSETGGWNTEAFF

cdr3_length: 16
j_call: TRBJ2-1
clone_size: once
v_call: TRBV29-1
d_call: .
cdr3_nt: TGCAGCGTCAGGGGACTGGGACAGCGAAATTACAATGAGCAGTTCTTC
cdr3_aa: CSVRGLGQRNYNEQFF

cdr3_length: 14
j_call: TRBJ2-2
clone_size: .
v_call: TRBV10-2
d_call: .
cdr3_nt: TGCGCCAGCGGGGACTTCGTCTACACCGGGGAGCTGTTTTTT
cdr3_aa: CASGDFVYTGELFF

cdr3_length: 14
j_call: TRBJ1-1
clone_size: few
v_call: TRBV7-3
d_call: TRBD1
cdr3_nt: TGTGCCAGCAGCCCTTCAGGGGGTCTAGCTGAAGCTTTCTTT
cdr3_aa: CASSPSGGLAEAFF

cdr3_length: 13
j_call: TRBJ1-1
clone_size: .
v_call: TRBV7-6
d_call: .
cdr3_nt: TGTGCCAGCAGCGCCGGCGGAGGCACTGAAGCTTTCTTT
cdr3_aa: CASSAGGGTEAFF

cdr3_length: 13
j_call: TRBJ2-3
clone_size: .
v_call: TRBV9
d_call: .
cdr3_nt: TGTGCCAGCAGCGTGGGCCCCACAGATACGCAGTATTTT
cdr3_aa: CASSVGPTDTQYF

cdr3_length: 14
j_call: TRBJ2-5
clone_size: .
v_call: TRBV4-3
d_call: TRBD2
cdr3_nt: TGCGCCAGCAGCCCCAGCGGGGGCCGAGAGACCCAGTACTTC
cdr3_aa: CASSPSGGRETQYF

cdr3_length: 13
j_call: TRBJ1-1
clone_size: .
v_call: TRBV7-3
d_call: .
cdr3_nt: TGTGCCAGCAGTTCCGGGGGGAACACTGAAGCTTTCTTT
cdr3_aa: CASSSGGNTEAFF

cdr3_length: 17
j_call: TRBJ1-3
clone_size: .
v_call: TRBV19
d_call: .
cdr3_nt: TGTGCCAGTAGCTTGGCTCTAGGCCGCCGCTCTGGAAACACCATATATTTT
cdr3_aa: CASSLALGRRSGNTIYF

cdr3_length: 14
j_call: TRBJ2-2
clone_size: few
v_call: TRBV5-1
d_call: .
cdr3_nt: TGCGCCAGCAGCGGCCTCGGAGAAACCGGGGAGCTGTTTTTT
cdr3_aa: CASSGLGETGELFF

cdr3_length: 14
j_call: TRBJ1-2
clone_size: once
v_call: TRBV10-3
d_call: .
cdr3_nt: TGTGCCATCAGTGAGCCAAGAAGCAGGGGACTAAGCACCTTC
cdr3_aa: CAISEPRSRGLSTF

cdr3_length: 13
j_call: TRBJ2-3
clone_size: .
v_call: TRBV7-9
d_call: .
cdr3_nt: TGTGCCAGCAGCTTGACAGACACAGATACGCAGTATTTT
cdr3_aa: CASSLTDTDTQYF

cdr3_length: 14
j_call: TRBJ2-1
clone_size: .
v_call: TRBV19
d_call: .
cdr3_nt: TGTGCCAGTAGTAGCCAGGGAAGCTACAATGAGCAGTTCTTC
cdr3_aa: CASSSQGSYNEQFF

cdr3_length: 15
j_call: TRBJ2-7
clone_size: .
v_call: TRBV6-5
d_call: TRBD1
cdr3_nt: TGTGCCAGCAGTTACGTTCGGACAGGGGAGAACGAGCAGTACTTC
cdr3_aa: CASSYVRTGENEQYF

cdr3_length: 14
j_call: TRBJ1-1
clone_size: once
v_call: TRBV6-6
d_call: .
cdr3_nt: TGTGCCAGCAGTACGATGAGAGAAAACACTGAAGCTTTCTTT
cdr3_aa: CASSTMRENTEAFF

cdr3_length: 15
j_call: TRBJ2-1
clone_size: .
v_call: TRBV5-1
d_call: TRBD2
cdr3_nt: TGCGCCAGCAGCTTGGGAAACCTGGGGGGGATTGAGCAGTTCTTC
cdr3_aa: CASSLGNLGGIEQFF

cdr3_length: 15
j_call: TRBJ1-5
clone_size: .
v_call: TRBV5-8
d_call: .
cdr3_nt: TGTGCCAGCAGGTCGTTCGTGCAGGGATCGTTTAGGAGGCATTTT
cdr3_aa: CASRSFVQGSFRRHF

cdr3_length: 11
j_call: TRBJ2-7
clone_size: .
v_call: TRBV7-6
d_call: TRBD1
cdr3_nt: TGTGCCAGCAGCTCCAGGGGGGAGCAGTACTTC
cdr3_aa: CASSSRGEQYF

cdr3_length: 15
j_call: TRBJ2-3
clone_size: .
v_call: TRBV7-2
d_call: .
cdr3_nt: TGTGCCAGCAGCTTAGACGGGGGACGCACAGATACGCAGTATTTT
cdr3_aa: CASSLDGGRTDTQYF

cdr3_length: 14
j_call: TRBJ2-5
clone_size: .
v_call: TRBV5-6
d_call: .
cdr3_nt: TGTGCCAGCAGCGCCGTTCGGGTTCGGGAGACCCAGTACTTC
cdr3_aa: CASSAVRVRETQYF

cdr3_length: 16
j_call: TRBJ2-4
clone_size: .
v_call: TRBV5-1
d_call: TRBD2
cdr3_nt: TGCGCCAGCAGCTTAGATAGCGGCCTAGCGGGGGGGATTCAGTACTTC
cdr3_aa: CASSLDSGLAGGIQYF

cdr3_length: 15
j_call: TRBJ2-3
clone_size: .
v_call: TRBV5-6
d_call: TRBD2
cdr3_nt: TGTGCCAGCAGCTTAGCGGGGGGGGGCAGGGATACGCAGTATTTT
cdr3_aa: CASSLAGGGRDTQYF

cdr3_length: 15
j_call: TRBJ1-2
clone_size: few
v_call: TRBV5-6
d_call: .
cdr3_nt: TGTGCCAGCAGCTTGGTGGCAGGGGAGACCTATGGCTACACCTTC
cdr3_aa: CASSLVAGETYGYTF

cdr3_length: 14
j_call: TRBJ1-1
clone_size: .
v_call: TRBV5-1
d_call: .
cdr3_nt: TGCGCCAGCAGCTCTAAGGGACAAGGAACTGAAGCTTTCTTT
cdr3_aa: CASSSKGQGTEAFF

cdr3_length: 14
j_call: TRBJ2-2
clone_size: few
v_call: TRBV5-1
d_call: .
cdr3_nt: TGCGCCAGCAGCCCGACTATAGAGGCCGGGGAGCTGTTTTTT
cdr3_aa: CASSPTIEAGELFF

cdr3_length: 12
j_call: TRBJ1-5
clone_size: .
v_call: TRBV7-9
d_call: .
cdr3_nt: TGTGCCAGCAGCGGAGTAGATCAGCCCCAGCATTTT
cdr3_aa: CASSGVDQPQHF

cdr3_length: 12
j_call: TRBJ1-2
clone_size: .
v_call: TRBV5-1
d_call: .
cdr3_nt: TGCGCCAGCAGCGAAGGGGGCTATGGCTACACCTTC
cdr3_aa: CASSEGGYGYTF

cdr3_length: 14
j_call: TRBJ1-2
clone_size: .
v_call: TRBV7-2
d_call: .
cdr3_nt: TGTGCCAGCAGCTACCCCTGGGCGCCCAATGGCTACACCTTC
cdr3_aa: CASSYPWAPNGYTF

cdr3_length: 18
j_call: TRBJ2-3
clone_size: .
v_call: TRBV14
d_call: TRBD2
cdr3_nt: TGTGCCAGCAGCCAAGATATCCGACTAGCGGGGGGCACAGATACGCAGTATTTT
cdr3_aa: CASSQDIRLAGGTDTQYF

cdr3_length: 14
j_call: TRBJ2-3
clone_size: .
v_call: TRBV7-6
d_call: TRBD1
cdr3_nt: TGTGCCAGCAGCTTAGGGCAGGGGGCAAGTACGCAGTATTTT
cdr3_aa: CASSLGQGASTQYF

cdr3_length: 15
j_call: TRBJ2-7
clone_size: few
v_call: TRBV6-5
d_call: TRBD1
cdr3_nt: TGTGCCAGCAGTTATGCCGAGACAGGGTCCTACGAGCAGTACTTC
cdr3_aa: CASSYAETGSYEQYF